A single sample is the source of the 30 T cell receptor beta chains below, sequenced in a study of blood T cell repertoires in COVID-19. The method was immunoSEQ multiplex PCR; TCRdb's version includes in-frame clones alone and lacks a portion of them. Counted here are some 170,000 clones, roughly nine tenths occurring once; the ten biggest clones make up about 1.2%. Material for sequencing was PBMCs or T cells enriched from blood (not recorded which). All receptors come from a human donor with acute COVID-19. The donor label of this sample is uncertain.

This clone was detected only a few times. The chain employs TRBV3-1 (or the pseudogene TRBV3-2) and TRBJ2-1, with D possibly being TRBD2 (5 bases). Trimming stripped 0 bases from V and 4 bases from J, with 10 bases between. The CDR3 spans 15 residues. Germline CDR1 is LGHDT and CDR2 is YNNKEL (reference sequence). The CDR3 DNA is TGTGCCAGCAGCCAAGAACTAGGTGCGTACAATGAGCAGTTCTTC. Its translation: CASSQELGAYNEQFF.

The rearrangement uses TRBV7-9 and TRBJ1-3; D is unclear. There are 13 residues in the CDR3. The germline gives CDR1 SEHNR, CDR2 FQNEAQ (reference sequence). Trimming pared 5 bases from V and 4 bases from J, leaving 9 bases between. The CDR3 sequence is CASSLPGGNTIYF. The DNA of the CDR3 is TGTGCCAGCAGCCTCCCGGGAGGAAACACCATATATTTT.

The genes are TRBV5-4 and TRBJ2-7; possibly TRBD1 for D (5 bases). Trimming left V 4 bases short and J 0 bases short, with 14 bases between. This CDR3 contains 15 residues. The germline CDR1 and CDR2 sequences are SGHNT and YYREEE (reference sequence). CDR3 sequence (DNA): TGTGCCAGCAGCCCCCGTAGGGGTAACTCCTACGAGCAGTACTTC. Protein product: CASSPRRGNSYEQYF.

The rearrangement uses TRBV10-1 and TRBJ2-6; D might be TRBD1 (5 bases). Germline V gene data show CDR1 as WNHNN and CDR2 as SYGVQD (reference sequence). Trimming stripped 6 bases from V and 0 bases from J, with 9 bases between. The CDR3 has 15 residues. DNA for the CDR3: TGCGCCAGCAGCCCCGACAGCTCTGGGGCCAACGTCCTGACTTTC. Translation: CASSPDSSGANVLTF.

This clone has only a few counts. The rearrangement links TRBV9 to TRBJ2-7; D may be TRBD2 (6 bases). There are 14 residues in the CDR3. CDR1 is SGDLS, CDR2 YYNGEE, per germline. V dropped 0 bases and J dropped 6 bases, with 13 bases sitting between them. CDR3 DNA sequence: TGTGCCAGCAGCGTAGGGGGAAGGGACTCCGAGCAGTACTTC. Translated: CASSVGGRDSEQYF.

The gene calls are TRBV5-1 and TRBJ2-5; TRBD2 agrees at 14 bases. With 4 bases clipped from V and 0 bases from J, the junction kept 11 bases outside the gene matches. CDR1 is SGHRS and CDR2 is YFSETQ in the germline V gene. The length of the CDR3 is 19 residues. CDR3 protein: CASSLAPGLAGVYQETQYF. The CDR3 DNA is TGCGCCAGCAGCCTCGCGCCGGGACTAGCGGGGGTGTACCAAGAGACCCAGTACTTC.

This clone showed up just once. The gene calls are TRBV19 and TRBJ2-7; tentative D call: TRBD2 (5 bases). V lost 5 bases and J 3 bases, leaving 20 bases between the germline ends. The CDR3 is 16 amino acids. Germline V gene sequence: CDR1 LNHDA, CDR2 SQIVND (reference sequence). The CDR3 region has the DNA TGTGCCAGTAGTCCTCTGGGCGGGTCCGGAGTCTACGAGCAGTACTTC. It codes for CASSPLGGSGVYEQYF.

This clone appeared a single time. J is TRBJ1-2 and V is TRBV10-1, with TRBD1 as a possible D gene (5 bases). Germline V gene sequence: CDR1 WNHNN, CDR2 SYGVQD (reference sequence). Trimming removed 8 bases from V and 2 bases from J, with 9 bases in between. There are 12 residues in the CDR3. CDR3: CASSQGNYGYTF. CDR3 in DNA: TGCGCCAGCTCGCAGGGAAACTATGGCTACACCTTC.

This chain joins TRBV27 and TRBJ1-4; maybe TRBD1 (5 bases). Trimming stripped 6 bases from V and 0 bases from J, with 14 bases between. The CDR3 sequence is 16 residues long. Per the germline V gene, CDR1 is MNHEY and CDR2 is SMNVEV (reference sequence). CDR3 in DNA: TGTGCCAGCAGGTACCGGGGGTCATCAACTAATGAAAAACTGTTTTTT. This gives the protein CASRYRGSSTNEKLFF.

The chain employs TRBV24-1 and TRBJ2-7, with 9 bases fitting TRBD1. The CDR3 is 15 residues long. The trim removed 3 bases at V and 5 bases at J, leaving 7 bases unmatched. The V gene's germline CDR1 is KGHDR and CDR2 SFDVKD. This CDR3 reads CATSDTGTGPNEQYF. The CDR3 DNA is TGTGCCACCAGTGATACCGGGACAGGGCCCAACGAGCAGTACTTC.

The V gene is TRBV7-2, the J gene TRBJ2-7, with TRBD1 as a possible D gene (6 bases). The CDR3 totals 15 residues. With 1 base removed from V and 7 bases from J, the gap between germline ends came to 17 bases. From germline, CDR1 is SGHTA and CDR2 FQGNSA. The CDR3 region has the DNA TGTGCCAGCAGCTTAGACAGGGTGAGGGGAGATGAGCAGTACTTC. Translation: CASSLDRVRGDEQYF. Drawing the rest from reference TRBV7-2 and TRBJ2-7, the complete variable domain is GAGVSQSPSNKVTEKGKDVELRCDPISGHTALYWYRQSLGQGLEFLIYFQGNSAPDKSGLPSDRFSAERTGGSVSTLTIQRTQQEDSAVYLCASSLDRVRGDEQYFGPGTRLTVT.

The chain joins TRBV9 to TRBJ2-2; D is possibly TRBD1 (6 bases). The germline CDR1 and CDR2 sequences are SGDLS and YYNGEE. CDR3 size: 16 residues. The V end lost 7 bases, the J end lost 2 bases, and 18 bases lay between the germline ends. The CDR3 sequence: CASGGRASENTGELFF. CDR3 coding DNA: TGTGCCAGCGGGGGCAGGGCCTCAGAAAACACCGGGGAGCTGTTTTTT.

The CDR3 reads CASSFDSFYSGNTIYF. DNA of the CDR3: TGTGCCAGCAGCTTCGACAGTTTCTACTCTGGAAACACCATATATTTT. The V call is TRBV5-5, the J call TRBJ1-3, with D possibly TRBD1 on 5 matching bases. The CDR3 has 16 amino acids. V dropped 2 bases and J dropped 0 bases, with 12 bases sitting between them. CDR1 is SGHKS, CDR2 YYEKEE, per germline (reference sequence). The full variable domain, with the rest looked up from reference TRBV5-5 and TRBJ1-3, is DAGVTQSPTHLIKTRGQQVTLRCSPISGHKSVSWYQQVLGQGPQFIFQYYEKEERGRGNFPDRFSARQFPNYSSELNVNALLLGDSALYLCASSFDSFYSGNTIYFGEGSWLTVV.

The chain recombines TRBV15 with TRBJ1-2; TRBD1 might be the D (5 bases). CDR1 is LNHNV and CDR2 is YYDKDF in the germline V gene (reference sequence). The CDR3 has 17 residues. Trimming left V 4 bases short and J 3 bases short, with 21 bases between. The chain's CDR3 is CATSNFGEGSSDYGYTF. The CDR3 DNA reads TGTGCCACCAGCAATTTTGGGGAGGGGTCTTCGGACTATGGCTACACCTTC.

This clone has a single count. The V call is TRBV18, the J call TRBJ2-1; D not certain. Germline V gives CDR1 KGHSH, CDR2 LQKENI. V dropped 2 bases and J dropped 5 bases, with 7 bases sitting between them. The CDR3 runs to 13 residues. CDR3 region: CASSPMRDNEQFF. CDR3 nucleotide sequence: TGTGCCAGCTCACCAATGAGAGACAATGAGCAGTTCTTC. Drawing the rest from reference TRBV18 and TRBJ2-1, the complete variable domain is NAGVMQNPRHLVRRRGQEARLRCSPMKGHSHVYWYRQLPEEGLKFMVYLQKENIIDESGMPKERFSAEFPKEGPSILRIQQVVRGDSAAYFCASSPMRDNEQFFGPGTRLTVL.

The chain carries TRBV27 and TRBJ2-7, with 7 bases identical to TRBD1. Germline loops: CDR1 MNHEY, CDR2 SMNVEV (reference sequence). This CDR3 spans 12 amino acids. After removal of 5 bases from V and 6 bases from J, the junction contained 4 bases not matched to a gene. The CDR3 is CASSATGVEQYF. The CDR3 region has the DNA TGTGCCAGCAGTGCTACAGGGGTCGAGCAGTACTTC.

CDR3 DNA: TGTGCCAGCAGCGTAGAGGGGTTTGGGACTGAAGCTTTCTTT. Residues: CASSVEGFGTEAFF. J is TRBJ1-1 and V is TRBV9, with D perhaps TRBD1 (5 bases). V dropped 0 bases and J dropped 5 bases, with 11 bases sitting between them. This CDR3 spans 14 amino acids. In germline, CDR1 is SGDLS, CDR2 YYNGEE. Filled out from reference TRBV9 and TRBJ1-1, the complete variable domain reads DSGVTQTPKHLITATGQRVTLRCSPRSGDLSVYWYQQSLDQGLQFLIQYYNGEERAKGNILERFSAQQFPDLHSELNLSSLELGDSALYFCASSVEGFGTEAFFGQGTRLTVV.

This sequence joins TRBV24-1 and TRBJ2-2; D uncertain. The V gene lost 9 bases and the J gene lost 1 base, with 11 bases spanning the gap. Germline V gene sequence: CDR1 KGHDR, CDR2 SFDVKD. The CDR3 is 14 residues long. The CDR3 nucleotides read TGTGCCACCCGTTCGGCAGGGAACACCGGGGAGCTGTTTTTT. Protein product: CATRSAGNTGELFF.

V and J are TRBV18 and TRBJ2-5; D unresolved. CDR1 and CDR2 (germline): KGHSH, LQKENI. The length of the CDR3 is 13 residues. The V end was cut by 0 bases, the J end by 4 bases, with 6 bases between. The CDR3 region has the DNA TGTGCCAGCTCACCACCGAGGCGAGAGACCCAGTACTTC. Translation gives CASSPPRRETQYF.

The genes are TRBV5-1 and TRBJ2-3, with TRBD2 identical over 11 bases. Losses at the gene ends were 7 bases for V and 3 bases for J; bases not matched to a gene: 4. Germline values: CDR1 SGHRS, CDR2 YFSETQ. This CDR3 comprises 14 residues. The CDR3 region has the DNA TGCGCCAGCCGACTAGCGGGGCCGACAGATACGCAGTATTTT. As protein: CASRLAGPTDTQYF. Full variable domain (missing parts from reference TRBV5-1 and TRBJ2-3): KAGVTQTPRYLIKTRGQQVTLSCSPISGHRSVSWYQQTPGQGLQFLFEYFSETQRNKGNFPGRFSGRQFSNSRSEMNVSTLELGDSALYLCASRLAGPTDTQYFGPGTRLTVL.

The rearrangement links TRBV9 to TRBJ1-4; TRBD1 aligns across 8 bases. Germline trimming cut 3 bases from V and 3 bases from J; bases unmatched to any gene: 1. In germline, CDR1 is SGDLS, CDR2 YYNGEE. The CDR3 length is 14 residues. CDR3 amino acids: CASSDRGSNEKLFF. As DNA, the CDR3 is TGTGCCAGCAGCGACAGGGGGTCTAATGAAAAACTGTTTTTT.

The V call is TRBV9, the J call TRBJ2-5; 7 nucleotides align to TRBD2. Germline trimming cut 0 bases from V and 5 bases from J; bases unmatched to any gene: 4. Germline assignment: CDR1 SGDLS and CDR2 YYNGEE. CDR3 length: 14 amino acids. Written as DNA, the CDR3 is TGTGCCAGCAGCGTAGAGGCCGGGAGGGAGACCCAGTACTTC. It encodes CASSVEAGRETQYF.

The chain is built from TRBV23-1 and TRBJ1-3; TRBD1 agrees at 7 bases. TRBV23-1 is labeled an ORF, and its function is uncertain. The CDR3 extends over 18 amino acids. V trimming: 7 bases; J trimming: 0 bases; junction bases outside the gene matches: 15. CDR3 in DNA: TGCGCCAGCACCGCGAGGACAGGCCGCGGGTTCTCTGGAAACACCATATATTTT. It encodes CASTARTGRGFSGNTIYF.

The chain joins TRBV29-1 to TRBJ1-2; TRBD1 matches 7 bases. This CDR3 comprises 16 residues. The germline V gene has CDR1 SQVTM and CDR2 ANQGSEA. With 3 bases clipped from V and 7 bases from J, the junction kept 17 bases outside the gene matches. For the CDR3, the DNA is TGCAGCGTTGAGCCCAGGGGTAGGGGGCCTCGGGTTGGCTACACCTTC. Translating it yields CSVEPRGRGPRVGYTF.

The rearrangement uses TRBV4-3 and TRBJ2-2, with 9 nucleotides matching TRBD2. Germline V CDR1 and CDR2: LGHNA, YSLEER. J lost 8 bases, V lost 2 bases, and 9 bases had no gene match. This CDR3 spans 16 amino acids. This CDR3 is CASSQYSGGPFGELFF. The CDR3, as DNA: TGCGCCAGCAGCCAATACAGCGGGGGGCCATTTGGGGAGCTGTTTTTT.

The V call is TRBV10-1, the J call TRBJ2-5, with a possible D match to TRBD2 (6 bases). The V end lost 6 bases, the J end lost 5 bases, and 13 bases lay between the germline ends. Germline V lookup: CDR1 WNHNN, CDR2 SYGVQD (reference sequence). The CDR3 is 13 residues long. Written as DNA, the CDR3 is TGCGCCAGCAGGGGTGAGGGAGGCGAGACCCAGTACTTC. Amino acids: CASRGEGGETQYF.

The rearrangement links TRBV12-5 to TRBJ1-4, with 7 bases identical to TRBD1. The CDR3 has 16 residues. With 2 bases clipped from V and 0 bases from J, the junction kept 3 bases outside the gene matches. CDR1 and CDR2 (germline): LGHNT, FRNRAP. CDR3 amino acids: CASGLPTGSTNEKLFF. CDR3 coding DNA: TGTGCTAGTGGTTTGCCGACAGGGTCAACTAATGAAAAACTGTTTTTT.

The chain has TRBV5-1 and TRBJ2-5; tentatively, D is TRBD2 (5 bases). CDR1 and CDR2 from the germline V gene are SGHRS and YFSETQ. The CDR3 covers 14 residues. The ends were cut back, 1 base at V and 2 bases at J, with 9 bases in the middle. The CDR3 spells CASSLSGMQETQYF. The CDR3 DNA reads as TGCGCCAGCAGCTTGTCGGGGATGCAAGAGACCCAGTACTTC.

This clone was seen only a few times. This sequence joins TRBV7-3 and TRBJ1-5; 8 bases are a match to TRBD1. The germline gives CDR1 SGHTA, CDR2 FQGTGA. After removal of 6 bases from V and 4 bases from J, the junction contained 5 bases not matched to a gene. The CDR3 spans 14 residues. The chain's CDR3 is CASRRRQGNQPQHF. CDR3 nucleotide sequence: TGTGCCAGCAGGCGTCGACAGGGGAATCAGCCCCAGCATTTT.

The J gene is TRBJ2-3, the V gene TRBV4-1, with D possibly matching TRBD1 (5 bases). V was pared by 0 bases and J by 2 bases, with 9 bases between. The CDR3 spans 15 residues. Germline V gene sequence: CDR1 MGHRA, CDR2 YSYEKL. The CDR3 region has the DNA TGCGCCAGCAGCCAAGATGGACACCCCACAGATACGCAGTATTTT. This encodes CASSQDGHPTDTQYF.